The entry below gives a single T cell receptor beta chain sequence along with its context. Germline V gene data show CDR1 as MDHEN and CDR2 as SYDVKM. Trimming removed 5 bases from V and 5 bases from J; junction bases left unmatched: 5. The CDR3 length is 14 residues. The data derive from a study of blood T cell repertoires in COVID-19. Study overall: Collection of acute and convalescent COVID-19 samples took place in the United States, Italy and Spain.

The table came from immunoSEQ multiplex PCR; TCRdb's copy has only in-frame clones and leaves some out. The data show roughly 170,000 clones, around nine tenths seen once. The TCR comes from a middle-aged man with active or convalescent COVID-19. The chain carries TRBV28 and TRBJ1-4; 7 bases match TRBD1. What was sequenced was peripheral blood. In DNA form, the CDR3 reads TGTGCCAGCAGTCTGGGACAGACGAATGAAAAACTGTTTTTT. Its translation: CASSLGQTNEKLFF.